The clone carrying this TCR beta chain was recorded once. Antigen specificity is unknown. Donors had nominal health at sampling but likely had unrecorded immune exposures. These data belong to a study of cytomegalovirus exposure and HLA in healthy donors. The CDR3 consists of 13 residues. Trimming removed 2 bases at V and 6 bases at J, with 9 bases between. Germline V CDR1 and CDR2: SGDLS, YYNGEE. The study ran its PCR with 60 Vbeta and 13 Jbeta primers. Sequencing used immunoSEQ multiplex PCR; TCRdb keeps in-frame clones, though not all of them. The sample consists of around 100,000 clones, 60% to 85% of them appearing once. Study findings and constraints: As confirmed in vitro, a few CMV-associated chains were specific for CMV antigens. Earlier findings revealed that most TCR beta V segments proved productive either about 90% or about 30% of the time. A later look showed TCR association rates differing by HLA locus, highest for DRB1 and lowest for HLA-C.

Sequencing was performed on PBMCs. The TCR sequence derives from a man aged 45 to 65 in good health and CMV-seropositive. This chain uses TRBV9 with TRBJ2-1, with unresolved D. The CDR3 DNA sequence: TGTGCCAGCAGCGTGTTAGTCGGCAATGAGCAGTTCTTC. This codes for CASSVLVGNEQFF.